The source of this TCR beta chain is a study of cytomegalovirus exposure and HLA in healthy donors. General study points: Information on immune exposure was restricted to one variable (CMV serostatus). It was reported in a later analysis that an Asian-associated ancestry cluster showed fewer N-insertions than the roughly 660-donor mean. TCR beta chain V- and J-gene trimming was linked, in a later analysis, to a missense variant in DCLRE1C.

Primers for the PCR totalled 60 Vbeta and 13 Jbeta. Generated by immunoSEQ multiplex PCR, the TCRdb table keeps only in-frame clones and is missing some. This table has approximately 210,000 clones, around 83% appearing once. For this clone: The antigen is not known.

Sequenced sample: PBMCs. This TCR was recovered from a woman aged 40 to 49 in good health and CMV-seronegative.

The DNA of the CDR3 is TGTGCCAGCGAGGGGCCGAGACTAGCGGGAGGTTATGGGGATGAGCAGTTCTTC. Protein sequence: CASEGPRLAGGYGDEQFF. This rearrangement joins TRBV25-1 to TRBJ2-1; 13 nucleotides line up with TRBD2. V lost 8 bases to trimming and J lost 8 bases; unmatched junction nucleotides: 18. This CDR3 is built from 18 residues. The germline CDR1 and CDR2 sequences are MGHDK and SYGVNS.